This TCR beta chain stems from a study of radiotherapy plus CTLA-4 blockade in lung cancer. Repertoires were generated with immunoSEQ multiplex PCR, while TCRdb's copy carries only in-frame clones and drops some. The sample has around 40,000 clones, 60% to 80% seen once. Only a few counts were recorded for this clone. The antigen is not known. J gave up 2 bases and V 3 bases, and 4 bases lay outside the gene matches. This CDR3 contains 15 residues. The germline V gene has CDR1 SGHRS and CDR2 YFSETQ. Treatment of patients with chemo-refractory metastatic non-small-cell lung cancer consisted of focal radiation plus CTLA-4 blockade with ipilimumab. Study results and limitations: In blood, early T cell clone dynamics reportedly predicted response best, together with interferon-beta. Subsequent to radiotherapy plus ipilimumab, tumor-derived TCR clones underwent expansion in blood.

This TCR was recovered from a human donor with non-small cell lung cancer who had stable disease on radiotherapy plus ipilimumab. The gene calls are TRBV5-1 and TRBJ2-7, with 11 bases fitting TRBD1. The source was peripheral blood, collected from a patient treated with radiotherapy plus ipilimumab. DNA for the CDR3: TGCGCCAGCAGCTCGGGACAGGGGGACCCCTACGAGCAGTACTTC. Protein sequence: CASSSGQGDPYEQYF. Full variable domain (remainder filled in from reference TRBV5-1 and TRBJ2-7): KAGVTQTPRYLIKTRGQQVTLSCSPISGHRSVSWYQQTPGQGLQFLFEYFSETQRNKGNFPGRFSGRQFSNSRSEMNVSTLELGDSALYLCASSSGQGDPYEQYFGPGTRLTVT.